One and the same sample provided the 25 T cell receptor beta chains below, sequenced in a study of blood T cell repertoires in COVID-19. Profiling relied on immunoSEQ multiplex PCR, and the TCRdb table lists in-frame clones only, not all of them. Seen here are 100,000 to 120,000 clones, 85% observed once, and the top ten hold about 3%. Sequenced input: peripheral blood. These receptors all come from a man in his forties with acute or convalescent COVID-19.

CDR3 in amino acids: CASSADRGNSPLHF. The CDR3 DNA sequence: TGTGCCAGCAGCGCTGACAGGGGAAATTCACCCCTCCACTTT. This sequence joins TRBV6-5 and TRBJ1-6; TRBD1 matches at 8 bases. CDR1 and CDR2 from the germline V gene are MNHEY and SVGAGI. V dropped 6 bases and J dropped 7; count of bases not matched to a gene: 5. This CDR3 is 14 amino acids long.

The CDR3 is CSVGVSGGGGEKLFF. CDR3 coding DNA: TGCAGCGTTGGGGTCTCGGGGGGAGGAGGCGAAAAACTGTTTTTT. The V gene is TRBV29-1, the J gene TRBJ1-4, with a weak D call TRBD1 (5 bases). Germline V gene lookup returns CDR1 SQVTM and CDR2 ANQGSEA. This CDR3 comprises 15 residues. The ends were cut back, 4 bases at V and 8 bases at J, with 20 bases in the middle.

The chain links TRBV5-1 to TRBJ1-4, with D uncertain. The germline V gene has CDR1 SGHRS and CDR2 YFSETQ. This CDR3 region has 15 residues. Trimming left V 5 bases short and J 4 bases short, with 15 bases between. The CDR3 spells CASRAVGGLNEKLFF. The CDR3 region has the DNA TGCGCCAGCAGGGCTGTAGGAGGGCTTAATGAAAAACTGTTTTTT.

V and J are TRBV25-1 and TRBJ2-5; D is perhaps TRBD2 (6 bases). This CDR3 comprises 16 residues. Germline-derived CDR1 and CDR2 are MGHDK and SYGVNS. Trimming took 2 bases from V and 2 from J, leaving 15 bases between them. CDR3: CASSEGVSGFQETQYF. The CDR3 DNA sequence: TGTGCCAGCAGTGAAGGGGTTAGCGGCTTTCAAGAGACCCAGTACTTC. The complete variable domain, with remaining parts taken from reference TRBV25-1 and TRBJ2-5, reads EADIYQTPRYLVIGTGKKITLECSQTMGHDKMYWYQQDPGMELHLIHYSYGVNSTEKGDLSSESTVSRIRTEHFPLTLESARPSHTSQYLCASSEGVSGFQETQYFGPGTRLLVL.

CDR3 in DNA: TGTGCCAGCAGTTACGAGGGGGGGCACACCGGGGAGCTGTTTTTT. The encoded protein is CASSYEGGHTGELFF. V and J are TRBV6-5 and TRBJ2-2, with D possibly being TRBD2 (7 bases). V was shortened by 2 bases and J by 3 bases, with 10 bases between the two germline ends. The germline V gene has CDR1 MNHEY and CDR2 SVGAGI. CDR3 length: 15 residues.

This chain connects TRBV6-1 to TRBJ1-6; no firm D call. CDR1 is MNHNS, CDR2 SASEGT, per germline. The ends were cut back, 3 bases at V and 6 bases at J, with 3 bases in the middle. This CDR3 spans 12 amino acids. The CDR3 region has the DNA TGTGCCAGCAGTGACAGTAATTCACCCCTCCACTTT. Translation: CASSDSNSPLHF.

The J gene is TRBJ2-2, the V gene TRBV3-1 (or the pseudogene TRBV3-2), with 7 bases lining up with TRBD2. Germline V lookup: CDR1 LGHDT, CDR2 YNNKEL (reference sequence). The V segment lost 1 base and the J segment 5 bases; nucleotides outside the gene matches: 4. The CDR3 is made up of 15 amino acids. The CDR3 DNA follows: TGTGCCAGCAGCCAAGGCGGGGGAGGGACCGGGGAGCTGTTTTTT. This codes for CASSQGGGGTGELFF.

V is TRBV10-3 and J is TRBJ2-3; 8 bases line up with TRBD2. Germline V lookup: CDR1 ENHRY, CDR2 SYGVKD. Unmatched junction bases numbered 6, after V lost 5 bases and J lost 2 bases. The CDR3 runs 15 residues. In nucleotides, the CDR3 is TGTGCCATCAGTTTAGCGGGGAAGATCACAGATACGCAGTATTTT. Translated, it gives CAISLAGKITDTQYF.

This chain joins TRBV5-1 and TRBJ1-1; a weak D match, TRBD1 (5 bases). V lost 2 bases, J lost 5 bases, and 10 bases lay in between. Per germline, CDR1 SGHRS and CDR2 YFSETQ. The CDR3 consists of 13 residues. The CDR3 DNA sequence: TGCGCCAGCAGCTTAGCAGGGAGGACTGAAGCTTTCTTT. Translating it yields CASSLAGRTEAFF.

J is TRBJ1-1 and V is TRBV3-1 (or the pseudogene TRBV3-2), with 9 bases that match TRBD1. Germline assignment: CDR1 LGHDT and CDR2 YNNKEL (reference sequence). The V segment lost 8 bases and the J segment 4 bases; nucleotides outside the gene matches: 5. This CDR3 has 13 residues. In DNA, the CDR3 is TGTGCCAGCGGGGACAGGGCTCTCACTGAAGCTTTCTTT. Translating it yields CASGDRALTEAFF.

The CDR3 DNA is TGCAGCGCCCCTTGGGACAGCTCCACAGATACGCAGTATTTT. The encoded protein is CSAPWDSSTDTQYF. The rearrangement uses TRBV29-1 and TRBJ2-3, with 7 bases that match TRBD1. Looked up from germline, CDR1 is SQVTM and CDR2 is ANQGSEA. CDR3 length equals 14 residues. Trimming removed 7 bases from V and 2 bases from J; junction bases left unmatched: 9.

The chain recombines TRBV6-5 with TRBJ2-2; D ambiguous. This CDR3 region has 14 residues. CDR1 is MNHEY and CDR2 is SVGAGI in the germline V gene. V was shortened by 0 bases and J by 5 bases, with 7 bases between the two germline ends. Written as DNA, the CDR3 is TGTGCCAGCAGTTACTCTGTCAGAACCGGGGAGCTGTTTTTT. It is translated as CASSYSVRTGELFF.

This clone was found a few times. For the CDR3, the DNA is TGTGCCAGCAGCCCCCAGGCAGGGGGCGCCTACGAGCAGTACTTC. This codes for CASSPQAGGAYEQYF. The rearrangement links TRBV9 to TRBJ2-7; 8 bases map to TRBD1. The CDR3 extends over 15 amino acids. Germline V gene sequence: CDR1 SGDLS, CDR2 YYNGEE. V lost 4 bases and J lost 2; bases outside the gene matches: 8.

V is TRBV6-6 and J is TRBJ2-3, with 15 bases fitting TRBD2. This CDR3 contains 21 residues. Germline lookup yields CDR1 MNHNY and CDR2 SVGAGI (reference sequence). J lost 5 bases, V lost 6 bases, and 21 bases had no gene match. CDR3 DNA: TGTGCCAGCAGCCCCGGGACAATCCTAGGACTAGCGGGGGGGCACATAGATACGCAGTATTTT. Amino acids: CASSPGTILGLAGGHIDTQYF.

DNA of the CDR3: TGTGCCAGCAGGACAGGGGGAGACTATGGCTACACCTTC. Translating gives CASRTGGDYGYTF. This sequence joins TRBV6-5 and TRBJ1-2; TRBD1 aligns across 9 bases. Trimming took 6 bases from V and 3 from J; bases not matched to a gene: 2. The CDR3 is made up of 13 amino acids. Germline-derived CDR1 and CDR2 are MNHEY and SVGAGI.

The chain combines TRBV5-6 with TRBJ2-7; 9 positions agree with TRBD1. This CDR3 comprises 14 residues. The ends lost 3 bases at V and 1 base at J; junction bases unmatched: 2. Germline assignment: CDR1 SGHDT and CDR2 YYEEEE. As DNA, the CDR3 is TGTGCCAGCAGCTCCGGGACAGGGTCCTACGAGCAGTACTTC. Protein product: CASSSGTGSYEQYF.

The CDR3 DNA reads TGTGCCAGCAGCCTCGGGACAGATAGCAATCAGCCCCAGCATTTT. Amino acid sequence: CASSLGTDSNQPQHF. V gene TRBV11-2 combines with J gene TRBJ1-5, with 7 bases matching TRBD1. This CDR3 comprises 15 residues. Germline V gives CDR1 SGHAT, CDR2 FQNNGV. Trimming took 5 bases from V and 0 from J; bases not matched to a gene: 4.

The V and J genes are TRBV11-2 and TRBJ2-6, with TRBD1 as a possible D gene (6 bases). CDR1 and CDR2 from the germline V gene are SGHAT and FQNNGV. The germline V and J ends were trimmed by 4 bases and 4 bases, with 11 bases remaining between them. This CDR3 contains 15 residues. CDR3: CASSSYRVGANVLTF. The CDR3 DNA follows: TGTGCCAGCAGCTCTTACAGGGTCGGGGCCAACGTCCTGACTTTC.

The chain recombines TRBV5-4 with TRBJ1-1; D perhaps matches TRBD1 (6 bases). Trimming left V 4 bases short and J 3 bases short, with 13 bases between. Looked up from germline, CDR1 is SGHNT and CDR2 is YYREEE (reference sequence). This CDR3 spans 14 amino acids. CDR3 DNA: TGTGCCAGCAGCCCACTAGGGGGTTACACTGAAGCTTTCTTT. Residues: CASSPLGGYTEAFF.

This clone turned up a few times. The gene calls are TRBV5-5 and TRBJ2-7; weak D call: TRBD1 (6 bases). From germline, CDR1 is SGHKS and CDR2 YYEKEE (reference sequence). The germline V and J ends were trimmed by 4 bases and 2 bases, with 13 bases remaining between them. The CDR3 extends over 14 amino acids. The CDR3 spells CASSRNRDTYEQYF. In DNA, the CDR3 is TGTGCCAGCAGCAGGAACAGGGACACCTACGAGCAGTACTTC.

The V call is TRBV7-2, the J call TRBJ1-1; a weak D match, TRBD1 (5 bases). This CDR3 spans 14 amino acids. The germline V gene has CDR1 SGHTA and CDR2 FQGNSA. Trimming pared 4 bases from V and 11 bases from J, leaving 20 bases between. CDR3 sequence (DNA): TGTGCCAGCAGCTCGTACCTCGAGACAGACCGGGCTTTCTTT. Translating gives CASSSYLETDRAFF.

The chain recombines TRBV27 with TRBJ1-2, with D possibly being TRBD1 (5 bases). V lost 8 bases and J 4 bases, leaving 8 bases between the germline ends. The CDR3 is 11 amino acids. The germline CDR1 and CDR2 sequences are MNHEY and SMNVEV (reference sequence). The CDR3 DNA is TGTGCCAGCTGGGGCGGCTATGGCTACACCTTC. Translating it yields CASWGGYGYTF.

This chain connects TRBV5-5 to TRBJ1-2, with D perhaps TRBD1 (5 bases). Germline V gene data show CDR1 as SGHKS and CDR2 as YYEKEE (reference sequence). The CDR3 is made up of 17 amino acids. The V and J ends lost 2 bases and 0 bases respectively, with 17 bases between them. CDR3 coding DNA: TGTGCCAGCAGCTTTCGAGACAGCCTATCTTCTAACTATGGCTACACCTTC. It encodes CASSFRDSLSSNYGYTF.

This chain links TRBV14 with TRBJ2-5; 13 nucleotides agree with TRBD2. The CDR3 totals 16 residues. Per germline, CDR1 SGHDN and CDR2 FVKESK. V was pared by 4 bases and J by 4 bases, with 6 bases of the junction left unmatched. CDR3 nucleotides: TGTGCCAGCAGCCCTGGACTAGCGGGGGTCCTAGAGACCCAGTACTTC. This codes for CASSPGLAGVLETQYF.

This chain uses TRBV19 with TRBJ2-4, with a tentative D call TRBD2 (5 bases). With 8 bases removed from V and 8 bases from J, the gap between germline ends came to 16 bases. CDR1 and CDR2 (germline): LNHDA, SQIVND (reference sequence). The CDR3 totals 13 residues. The CDR3 loop is CASAPGVWDIQYF. The CDR3 DNA sequence: TGTGCCAGTGCCCCCGGGGTTTGGGACATTCAGTACTTC.